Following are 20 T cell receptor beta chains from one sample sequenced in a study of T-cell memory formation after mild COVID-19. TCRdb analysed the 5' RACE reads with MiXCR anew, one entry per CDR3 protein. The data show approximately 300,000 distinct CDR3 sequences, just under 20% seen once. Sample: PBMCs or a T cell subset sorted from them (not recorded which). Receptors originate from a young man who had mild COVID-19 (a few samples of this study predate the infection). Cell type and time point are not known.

DNA of the CDR3: TGCAGTGCTAGACCTAGACTAGCGGGGAGCTCCTACGAGCAGTACGTC. Translated, it gives CSARPRLAGSSYEQYV. The chain employs TRBV20-1 and TRBJ2-7; 11 bases match TRBD2. Germline CDR1 and CDR2: DFQATT and SNEGSKA (reference sequence). V shed 2 bases and J 0 bases; nucleotides not matched to a gene: 6. This CDR3 region has 16 residues.

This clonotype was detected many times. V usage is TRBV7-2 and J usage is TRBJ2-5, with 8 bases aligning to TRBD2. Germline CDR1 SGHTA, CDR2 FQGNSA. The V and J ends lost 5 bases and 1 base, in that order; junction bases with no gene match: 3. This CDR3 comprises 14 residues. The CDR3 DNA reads TGTGCCAGCAGCCCCGGACTAGCCCAAGAGACCCAGTACTTC. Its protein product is CASSPGLAQETQYF.

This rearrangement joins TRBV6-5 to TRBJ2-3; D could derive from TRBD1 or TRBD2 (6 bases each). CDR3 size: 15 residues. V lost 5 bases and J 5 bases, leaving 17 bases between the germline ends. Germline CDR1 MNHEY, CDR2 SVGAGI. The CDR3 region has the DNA TGTGCCAGCAGTCCTCCGGGGGCCAGGGGAGATACGCAGTATTTT. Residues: CASSPPGARGDTQYF.

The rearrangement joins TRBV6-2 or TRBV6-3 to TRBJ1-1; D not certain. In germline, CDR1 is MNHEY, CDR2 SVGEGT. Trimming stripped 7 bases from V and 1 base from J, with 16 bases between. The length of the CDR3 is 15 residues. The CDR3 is CASNKNVGWNTEAFF. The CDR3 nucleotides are TGTGCCAGCAATAAGAATGTGGGGTGGAACACTGAAGCTTTCTTT.

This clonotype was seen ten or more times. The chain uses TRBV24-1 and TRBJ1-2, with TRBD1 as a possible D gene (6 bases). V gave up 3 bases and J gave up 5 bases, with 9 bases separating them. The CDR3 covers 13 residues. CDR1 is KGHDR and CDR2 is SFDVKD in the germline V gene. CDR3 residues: CATSDRTVYGYTF. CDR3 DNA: TGTGCCACCAGTGATCGGACAGTATATGGCTACACCTTC.

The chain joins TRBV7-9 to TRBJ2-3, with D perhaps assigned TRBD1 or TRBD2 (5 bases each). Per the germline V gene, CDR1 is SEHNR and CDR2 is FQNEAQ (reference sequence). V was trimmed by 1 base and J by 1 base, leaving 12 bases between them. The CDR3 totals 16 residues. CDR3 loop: CASSLGDRGRTDTQYF. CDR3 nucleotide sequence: TGTGCCAGCAGCTTAGGCGATCGGGGACGCACAGATACGCAGTATTTT.

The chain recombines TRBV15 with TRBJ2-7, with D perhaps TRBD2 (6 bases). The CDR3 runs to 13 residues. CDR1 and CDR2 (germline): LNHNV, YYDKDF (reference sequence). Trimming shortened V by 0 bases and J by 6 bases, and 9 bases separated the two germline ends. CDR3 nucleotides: TGTGCCACCAGCAGAGATGAGGGAGGCGAGCAGTACGTC. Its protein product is CATSRDEGGEQYV.

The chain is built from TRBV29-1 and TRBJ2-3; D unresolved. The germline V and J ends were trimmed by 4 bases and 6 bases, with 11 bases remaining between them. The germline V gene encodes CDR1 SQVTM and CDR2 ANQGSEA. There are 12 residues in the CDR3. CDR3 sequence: CSVVVRLDTQYF. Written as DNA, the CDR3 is TGCAGCGTTGTGGTTAGATTGGATACGCAGTATTTT.

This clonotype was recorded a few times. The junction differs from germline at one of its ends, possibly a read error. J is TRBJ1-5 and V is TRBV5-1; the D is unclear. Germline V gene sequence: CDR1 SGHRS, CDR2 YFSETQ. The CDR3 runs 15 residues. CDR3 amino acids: CASSLGLASNQHQHF. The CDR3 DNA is TGCGCCAGCAGCTTGGGACTGGCAAGCAATCAGCACCAGCATTTT.

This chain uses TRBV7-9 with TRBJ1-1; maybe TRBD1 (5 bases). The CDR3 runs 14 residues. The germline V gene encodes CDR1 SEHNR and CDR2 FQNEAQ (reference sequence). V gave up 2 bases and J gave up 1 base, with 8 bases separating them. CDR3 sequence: CASSLRQRNTEAFF. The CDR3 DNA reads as TGTGCCAGCAGCTTAAGACAGAGGAACACTGAAGCTTTCTTT. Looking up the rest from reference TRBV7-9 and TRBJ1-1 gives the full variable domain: DTGVSQNPRHKITKRGQNVTFRCDPISEHNRLYWYRQTLGQGPEFLTYFQNEAQLEKSRLLSDRFSAERPKGSFSTLEIQRTEQGDSAMYLCASSLRQRNTEAFFGQGTRLTVV.

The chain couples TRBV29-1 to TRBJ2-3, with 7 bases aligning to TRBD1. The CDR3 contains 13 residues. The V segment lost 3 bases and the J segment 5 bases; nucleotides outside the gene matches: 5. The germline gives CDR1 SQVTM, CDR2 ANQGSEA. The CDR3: CSVDPGGVDTQYF. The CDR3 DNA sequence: TGCAGCGTTGACCCAGGGGGTGTAGATACGCAGTATTTT.

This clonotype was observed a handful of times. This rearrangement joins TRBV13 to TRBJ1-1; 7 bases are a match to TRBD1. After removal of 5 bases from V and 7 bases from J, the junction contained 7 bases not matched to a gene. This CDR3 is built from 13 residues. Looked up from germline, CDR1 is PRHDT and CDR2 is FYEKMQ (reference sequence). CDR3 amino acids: CASSETGVVEAFF. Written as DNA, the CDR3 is TGTGCCAGCAGCGAAACAGGGGTAGTTGAAGCTTTCTTT. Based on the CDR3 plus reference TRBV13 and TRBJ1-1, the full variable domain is AAGVIQSPRHLIKEKRETATLKCYPIPRHDTVYWYQQGPGQDPQFLISFYEKMQSDKGSIPDRFSAQQFSDYHSELNMSSLELGDSALYFCASSETGVVEAFFGQGTRLTVV.

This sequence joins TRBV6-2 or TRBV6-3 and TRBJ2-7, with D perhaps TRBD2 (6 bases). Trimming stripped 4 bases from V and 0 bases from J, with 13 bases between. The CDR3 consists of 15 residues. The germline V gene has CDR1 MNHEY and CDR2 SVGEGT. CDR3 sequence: CASSFGRESSYEQYV. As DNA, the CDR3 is TGTGCCAGCAGTTTTGGACGGGAGAGCTCCTACGAGCAGTACGTC.

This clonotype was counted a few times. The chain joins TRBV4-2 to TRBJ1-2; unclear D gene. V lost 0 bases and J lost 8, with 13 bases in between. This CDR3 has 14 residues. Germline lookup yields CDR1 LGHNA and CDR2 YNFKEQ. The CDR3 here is CASSQDDGVGGYTF. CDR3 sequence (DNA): TGTGCCAGCAGCCAAGATGACGGGGTGGGAGGCTACACCTTC.

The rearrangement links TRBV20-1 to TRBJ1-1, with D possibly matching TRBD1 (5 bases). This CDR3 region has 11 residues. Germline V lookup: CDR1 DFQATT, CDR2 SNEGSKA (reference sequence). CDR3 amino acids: CRTVQNTEAFF. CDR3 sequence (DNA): TGCAGGACAGTCCAGAACACTGAAGCTTTCTTT.

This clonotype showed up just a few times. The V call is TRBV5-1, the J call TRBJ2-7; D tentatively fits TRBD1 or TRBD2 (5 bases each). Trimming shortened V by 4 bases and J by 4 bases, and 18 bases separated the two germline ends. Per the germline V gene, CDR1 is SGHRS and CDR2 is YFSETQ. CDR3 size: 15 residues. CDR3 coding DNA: TGCGCCAGCAGCCAAACCGACAGTCGAGGGTACGAGCAGTACTTC. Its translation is CASSQTDSRGYEQYF.

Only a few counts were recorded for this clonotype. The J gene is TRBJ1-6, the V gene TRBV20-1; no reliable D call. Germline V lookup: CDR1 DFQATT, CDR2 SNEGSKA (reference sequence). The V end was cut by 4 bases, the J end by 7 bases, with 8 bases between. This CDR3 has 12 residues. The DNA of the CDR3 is TGCAGTGCTAACAGAGAAAATTCACCCCTCCACTTT. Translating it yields CSANRENSPLHF.

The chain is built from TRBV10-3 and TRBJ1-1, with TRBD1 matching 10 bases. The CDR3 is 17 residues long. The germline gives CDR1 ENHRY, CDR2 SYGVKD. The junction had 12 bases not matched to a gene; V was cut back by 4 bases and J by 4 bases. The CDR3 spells CAISVFGTGAAGTEAFF. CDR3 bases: TGTGCCATCAGTGTTTTCGGGACAGGGGCGGCGGGCACTGAAGCTTTCTTT.

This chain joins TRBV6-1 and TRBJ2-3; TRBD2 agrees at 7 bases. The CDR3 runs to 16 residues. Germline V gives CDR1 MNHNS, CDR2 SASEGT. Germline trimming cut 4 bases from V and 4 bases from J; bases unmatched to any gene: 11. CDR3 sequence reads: CASSGFGAGVSDTQYF. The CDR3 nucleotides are TGTGCCAGCAGTGGGTTCGGGGCGGGGGTGTCAGATACGCAGTATTTT.

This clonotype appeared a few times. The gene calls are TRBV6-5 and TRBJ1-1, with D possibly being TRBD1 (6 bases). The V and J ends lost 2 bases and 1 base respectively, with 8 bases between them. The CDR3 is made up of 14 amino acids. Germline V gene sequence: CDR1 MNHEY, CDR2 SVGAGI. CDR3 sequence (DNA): TGTGCCAGCAGTTACAGGGGGGGGAACACTGAAGCTTTCTTT. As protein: CASSYRGGNTEAFF.